The next 18 T cell receptor beta chains were all read from a single sample in a study of T cells in Graves' hyperthyroidism and ophthalmopathy. The source material, RNA transcripts, was used to amplify TCR beta CDR3 regions. The TCR CDR3 was amplified in a first-round RT-PCR using the HTBI primer set. TCRdb recomputed calls from the multiplex PCR reads with MiXCR, one row per CDR3 protein. This sample has 700,000 or so distinct CDR3 sequences, with roughly 14% found just once. Sequences were obtained from blood. The receptors originated from a woman in her forties or fifties with Graves' ophthalmopathy.

In its sample, this clonotype was seen many times. The chain carries TRBV7-3 and TRBJ2-1, with 9 bases aligning to TRBD1. Germline CDR1 SGHTA, CDR2 FQGTGA. CDR3 length equals 15 residues. With 5 bases clipped from V and 8 bases from J, the junction kept 10 bases outside the gene matches. This chain's CDR3 is CASSTAGTGYHEQFF. The CDR3 DNA sequence: TGTGCCAGCAGCACCGCCGGGACAGGGTATCATGAGCAGTTCTTC. Full variable domain (missing parts from reference TRBV7-3 and TRBJ2-1): GAGVSQTPSNKVTEKGKYVELRCDPISGHTALYWYRQSLGQGPEFLIYFQGTGAADDSGLPNDRFFAVRPEGSVSTLKIQRTERGDSAVYLCASSTAGTGYHEQFFGPGTRLTVL.

This clonotype was seen more than once but under ten times. The chain joins TRBV30 to TRBJ1-2; the D is unclear. The V and J ends lost 3 bases and 8 bases respectively, with 13 bases between them. This CDR3 comprises 12 residues. The germline gives CDR1 GTSNPN, CDR2 SVGIG (reference sequence). The CDR3 sequence is CAWRMLENGYTF. The CDR3 DNA reads TGTGCCTGGAGGATGCTGGAGAACGGCTACACCTTC.

The rearrangement uses TRBV28 and TRBJ2-3; 14 positions match TRBD2. V shed 6 bases, J shed 5 bases, and the junction held 16 bases outside the gene matches. CDR3 length: 19 residues. Germline CDR1 MDHEN, CDR2 SYDVKM. This chain's CDR3 is CASSPGTGTSGRSGDTQYF. In DNA, the CDR3 is TGTGCCAGCAGCCCAGGGACCGGGACTAGCGGGAGATCGGGAGATACGCAGTATTTT. Variable domain in full (rest from reference TRBV28 and TRBJ2-3): DVKVTQSSRYLVKRTGEKVFLECVQDMDHENMFWYRQDPGLGLRLIYFSYDVKMKEKGDIPEGYSVSREKKERFSLILESASTNQTSMYLCASSPGTGTSGRSGDTQYFGPGTRLTVL.

This clonotype was seen at least ten times. The chain recombines TRBV20-1 with TRBJ2-7; D is perhaps TRBD1 (6 bases). Trimming stripped 8 bases from V and 6 bases from J, with 17 bases between. CDR1 is DFQATT and CDR2 is SNEGSKA in the germline V gene (reference sequence). This CDR3 has 12 amino acids. CDR3 DNA: TGCAGTACGAGAACACAGGGTTTCGAGCAGTACTTC. Encoded protein: CSTRTQGFEQYF.

This clonotype was counted many times. The chain couples TRBV30 to TRBJ2-1; 10 positions match TRBD1. Germline CDR1 is GTSNPN and CDR2 is SVGIG (reference sequence). Trimming cost V 8 bases and J 5 bases; bases outside gene matches: 6. The CDR3 contains 13 residues. CDR3 in DNA: TGTGCCCACCGGGACAGGGGAAACAATGAGCAGTTCTTC. It is translated as CAHRDRGNNEQFF.

This chain uses TRBV5-6 with TRBJ1-1, with D maybe TRBD1 (5 bases). V was trimmed by 4 bases and J by 3 bases, leaving 16 bases between them. Germline CDR1 is SGHDT and CDR2 is YYEEEE. This CDR3 has 15 residues. The CDR3 DNA sequence: TGTGCCAGCAGCGAGACGGGACCAGGGCACACTGAAGCTTTCTTT. Translation: CASSETGPGHTEAFF.

V gene TRBV28 combines with J gene TRBJ2-2; 12 nucleotides line up with TRBD2. CDR3 size: 15 residues. Trimming took 6 bases from V and 8 from J; bases not matched to a gene: 7. The V gene's germline CDR1 is MDHEN and CDR2 SYDVKM. The CDR3 here is CASRQTSGRRGELFF. The CDR3 DNA follows: TGTGCCAGCAGACAGACTAGCGGGAGAAGGGGGGAGCTGTTTTTT.

Many counts were recorded for this clonotype. The rearrangement uses TRBV30 and TRBJ2-7; 8 nucleotides match TRBD1. Germline CDR1 is GTSNPN and CDR2 is SVGIG (reference sequence). Unmatched junction bases numbered 6, after V lost 2 bases and J lost 3 bases. This CDR3 is 14 amino acids long. CDR3: CAWSTRGLLYEQYF. The CDR3 DNA follows: TGTGCCTGGAGTACCAGGGGGCTACTCTACGAGCAGTACTTC.

The chain combines TRBV7-2 with TRBJ2-7, with 8 bases aligning to TRBD2. CDR1 is SGHTA and CDR2 is FQGNSA in the germline V gene. CDR3 length: 15 residues. With V trimmed by 7 bases and J by 3 bases, 11 bases remained unmatched. As DNA, the CDR3 is TGTGCCAGCACTAGCAAGCGGGAGTCTCTCTACGAGCAGTACTTC. Its protein product is CASTSKRESLYEQYF. Drawing the rest from reference TRBV7-2 and TRBJ2-7, the complete variable domain is GAGVSQSPSNKVTEKGKDVELRCDPISGHTALYWYRQSLGQGLEFLIYFQGNSAPDKSGLPSDRFSAERTGGSVSTLTIQRTQQEDSAVYLCASTSKRESLYEQYFGPGTRLTVT.

The table lists this clonotype with a count of one. The J gene is TRBJ2-7, the V gene TRBV12-3 or TRBV12-4, with 8 bases lining up with TRBD2. The V segment lost 6 bases and the J segment 2 bases; nucleotides outside the gene matches: 6. The CDR3 sequence is 14 residues long. CDR3 sequence reads: CASRLRAGAYEQYF. The DNA of the CDR3 is TGTGCCAGCAGGTTAAGAGCGGGGGCCTACGAGCAGTACTTC.

V and J are TRBV29-1 and TRBJ2-7; 10 bases align to TRBD1. V shed 7 bases, J shed 4 bases, and the junction held 7 bases outside the gene matches. Germline V gene data show CDR1 as SQVTM and CDR2 as ANQGSEA. CDR3 length equals 13 residues. The CDR3 coding sequence is TGCAGCGCTCTGACAGGGGGCAGGTACGAGCAGTACTTC. Amino acid sequence: CSALTGGRYEQYF.

This CDR3 is CASRHEGNSPLHF. CDR3 nucleotide sequence: TGTGCCAGTAGACACGAGGGCAATTCACCCCTCCACTTT. The chain recombines TRBV19 with TRBJ1-6; no clear D. Trimming took 6 bases from V and 7 from J, leaving 10 bases between them. CDR1 LNHDA and CDR2 SQIVND come from the germline V gene (reference sequence). The CDR3 is made up of 13 amino acids.

The sample holds many counts of this clonotype. The chain links TRBV28 to TRBJ2-1; 13 bases agree with TRBD2. Trimming cost V 3 bases and J 8 bases; bases outside gene matches: 4. Germline V gene sequence: CDR1 MDHEN, CDR2 SYDVKM. The CDR3 runs 15 residues. The CDR3 DNA reads as TGTGCCAGCAGTTTGGGACTAGCGGGATTGTATGAGCAGTTCTTC. The encoded protein is CASSLGLAGLYEQFF.

The genes are TRBV19 and TRBJ1-1; D is unresolved. The CDR3 loop spans 12 amino acids. Germline V gene data show CDR1 as LNHDA and CDR2 as SQIVND (reference sequence). V lost 6 bases and J 11 bases, leaving 16 bases between the germline ends. CDR3 sequence reads: CASSLRGAQAFF. CDR3 sequence (DNA): TGTGCCAGTAGCTTGCGTGGAGCCCAGGCTTTCTTT. Filled out from reference TRBV19 and TRBJ1-1, the complete variable domain reads DGGITQSPKYLFRKEGQNVTLSCEQNLNHDAMYWYRQDPGQGLRLIYYSQIVNDFQKGDIAEGYSVSREKKESFPLTVTSAQKNPTAFYLCASSLRGAQAFFGQGTRLTVV.

V and J are TRBV19 and TRBJ1-6; D is uncertain. Germline V gives CDR1 LNHDA, CDR2 SQIVND (reference sequence). With 2 bases removed from V and 6 bases from J, the gap between germline ends came to 2 bases. The CDR3 covers 12 residues. The CDR3 loop is CASSIPNSPLHF. The CDR3, as DNA: TGTGCCAGTAGTATACCTAATTCACCCCTCCACTTT.

This clonotype was observed a handful of times. This rearrangement joins TRBV19 to TRBJ2-7; TRBD1 aligns across 7 bases. Germline CDR1 and CDR2: LNHDA and SQIVND (reference sequence). The CDR3 covers 15 residues. V was pared by 3 bases and J by 3 bases, with 8 bases of the junction left unmatched. The CDR3 here is CASSIVQGLSYEQYF. The CDR3 bases are TGTGCCAGTAGTATCGTACAGGGGTTAAGCTACGAGCAGTACTTC.

This clonotype was seen ten or more times. The chain recombines TRBV4-1 with TRBJ2-3; 9 bases fit TRBD2. Germline CDR1 and CDR2: MGHRA and YSYEKL. The V and J ends lost 3 bases and 7 bases, in that order; junction bases with no gene match: 11. The CDR3 is 16 residues long. The DNA of the CDR3 is TGCGCCAGCAGCCAGCCCGGGACTAGCCCTGTAAATACGCAGTATTTT. It is translated as CASSQPGTSPVNTQYF.

The chain combines TRBV5-4 with TRBJ2-1; 12 bases agree with TRBD2. Germline V gene data show CDR1 as SGHNT and CDR2 as YYREEE (reference sequence). V lost 2 bases to trimming and J lost 7 bases; unmatched junction nucleotides: 4. CDR3 length: 15 amino acids. CDR3 nucleotides: TGTGCCAGCAGCTTCGTCGGGACTAGCGGGAATGAGCAGTTCTTC. This codes for CASSFVGTSGNEQFF.